A selection of T cell receptor beta chains follows, all from one sample in a study of T-cell memory formation after mild COVID-19. TCRdb recomputed calls from the 5' RACE reads with MiXCR, one row per CDR3 protein. The data show 580,000 or so distinct CDR3 sequences, 15% to 20% seen once. The specimen sequenced was PBMCs or a T cell subset sorted from them (not recorded which). The source is an adult woman who had mild COVID-19 (a few samples of this study predate the infection). Cell type and time point are not known. The CDR3 runs from the conserved cysteine through the conserved F or W. D genes are given only for firm matches. Size is omitted from some rows. Given values are once, few, many or a class for expanded clones.

j_call	clone_size	d_call	v_call	cdr3_nt	cdr3_aa
TRBJ1-2	-	TRBD1	TRBV12-3/TRBV12-4	TGTGCCAGCAGCTCCAAGACAGGGGCGCACTATGGCTACACCTTC	CASSSKTGAHYGYTF
TRBJ1-1	-	-	TRBV3-1	TGTGCCAGCAGCCGTAACTTTGGAGGCACTGAAGCTTTCTTT	CASSRNFGGTEAFF
TRBJ2-4	few	-	TRBV6-1	TGTGCCAGCAGTGAACAGGGCAACATTCAGTACTTC	CASSEQGNIQYF
TRBJ2-5	-	-	TRBV6-5	TGTGCCAGCAGTTACTCTGGGGTGGACGATGAGACCCAGTACTTC	CASSYSGVDDETQYF
TRBJ1-2	-	-	TRBV7-3	TGTGCCAGCAGCTTAACGCAGGTGGGGGAAGGCTACACCTTC	CASSLTQVGEGYTF
TRBJ2-2	few	-	TRBV11-3	TGTGCCAGCAGCACGCCCCCCGGGACGGGGAACACCGGGGAGCTGTTTTTT	CASSTPPGTGNTGELFF
TRBJ2-2	few	-	TRBV29-1	TGCAGCGCGGAGGCGAACACCGGGGAGCTGTTTTTT	CSAEANTGELFF
TRBJ2-5	few	-	TRBV7-9	TGTGCCAGCAGCCCCCGGCTGGGGGAGACCCAGTACTTC	CASSPRLGETQYF
TRBJ2-3	few	-	TRBV24-1	TGTGCCACCAGTGACCCGGGAGTCTGGACAGATACGCAGTATTTT	CATSDPGVWTDTQYF
TRBJ2-4	few	-	TRBV4-1	TGCGCCAGCAGCCAACCACAAGCCAAAAACATTCAGTACTTC	CASSQPQAKNIQYF
TRBJ2-4	few	-	TRBV7-9	TGTGCCAGCAGCCCCGATGAGAGGGTACGCATTCAGTACTTC	CASSPDERVRIQYF
TRBJ1-6	-	-	TRBV5-1	TGCGCCAGCAGCGTGTCCTGGGGGACAACCGGAGACTCACCCCTCCACTTT	CASSVSWGTTGDSPLHF
TRBJ1-5	many	-	TRBV24-1	TGTGCCACCAGTTTTGGGACCGGCAATCAGCCCCAGCATTTT	CATSFGTGNQPQHF
TRBJ2-1	few	-	TRBV5-1	TGCGCCAGCAGCTCACCGCCACCTCATGTAAGCTCCTACAATGAGCAGTTCTTC	CASSSPPPHVSSYNEQFF
TRBJ2-7	-	TRBD2	TRBV7-9	TGTGCCAGCAGCTTAGGAGGACTAGCGGGAGATGCCGAGCAGTACTTC	CASSLGGLAGDAEQYF
TRBJ2-3	-	TRBD2	TRBV7-3	TGTGCCAGCAGCTCCCTTGGACTAGCGGGAGATACGCAGTATTTT	CASSSLGLAGDTQYF
TRBJ2-2	-	TRBD2	TRBV4-1	TGCGCCAGCAGCCAAGGGACTAGCGGGGACCCCGGGGAGCTGTTTTTT	CASSQGTSGDPGELFF
TRBJ2-3	-	TRBD2	TRBV5-1	TGCGCCAGCAGCTTGGTTGGGGCTAGCGGTGCAGATACGCAGTATTTT	CASSLVGASGADTQYF
TRBJ2-1	few	-	TRBV7-2	TGTGCCAGCAGTGGGGGGATCTCCTACAATGAGCAGTTCTTC	CASSGGISYNEQFF
TRBJ2-7	-	TRBD2	TRBV7-2	TGTGCCAGCAGCTTAGGCGGGAGGGCCGTTTCCTACGAGCAGTACTTC	CASSLGGRAVSYEQYF
TRBJ2-1	-	-	TRBV2	TGTGCCAGCAGTGAATTAGCAGCCTCCTACAATGAGCAGTTCTTC	CASSELAASYNEQFF
TRBJ2-2	-	-	TRBV7-8	TGTGCCAGCACCCTGTATGATGACCGCGGGGCCGGGGAGCTGTTTTTT	CASTLYDDRGAGELFF
TRBJ1-2	-	TRBD1	TRBV7-9	TGTGCCAGCAGCTACCCGGGACAGCACTATCTTAACTATGGCTACACCTTC	CASSYPGQHYLNYGYTF
TRBJ1-5	few	-	TRBV6-2/TRBV6-3	TGTGCCAGCTTTTATAGCCTCAATCAGCCCCAGCATTTT	CASFYSLNQPQHF
TRBJ1-1	-	-	TRBV19	TGTGCCAGTAGTATAGCGAGGGCTGTGTATACTGAAGCTTTCTTT	CASSIARAVYTEAFF
TRBJ2-1	few	TRBD2	TRBV5-1	TGCGCCAGCAGACTTATCGACCTTAGCGGGAGGAGCTACAATGAGCAGTTCTTC	CASRLIDLSGRSYNEQFF
TRBJ2-2	-	-	TRBV7-6	TGTGCCAGCAGGAAGACAGCGAACACCGGGGAGCTGTTTTTT	CASRKTANTGELFF
TRBJ2-1	few	-	TRBV4-3	TGCGCCAGCAGCCAAGAAACGGGGGTCCTCTACAATGAGCAGTTCTTC	CASSQETGVLYNEQFF
TRBJ1-2	few	-	TRBV27	TGTGCCAGCAGTTTATCGGCAGGGAATAACTATGGCTACACCTTC	CASSLSAGNNYGYTF
TRBJ2-3	few	-	TRBV4-1	TGCGCCAGCAGCCATCGGGCAACCACAGATACGCAGTATTTT	CASSHRATTDTQYF
TRBJ1-1	-	-	TRBV7-9	TGTGCCAGCAGCTACGAGTACACTGAAGCTTTCTTT	CASSYEYTEAFF
TRBJ2-1	few	-	TRBV18	TGTGCCAGCTCAGAGATTTCAGGGTTTTACAATGAGCAGTTCTTC	CASSEISGFYNEQFF
TRBJ1-2	many	-	TRBV20-1	TGCAGTGCTAGAAATCCGGGGCACCCTCATGGCTACACCTTC	CSARNPGHPHGYTF
TRBJ2-2	-	-	TRBV12-3/TRBV12-4	TGTGCCAGCACCTACTCAAGCGGGGAGCTGTTTTTT	CASTYSSGELFF
TRBJ2-5	-	TRBD1	TRBV5-6	TGTGCCAGCAGCTTGGTTGGGGACAGTCAAGAGACCCAGTACTTC	CASSLVGDSQETQYF
TRBJ2-7	-	-	TRBV7-3	TGTGCCAGCAGCCCCCGGTTTGGGGGCGAGCAGTACTTC	CASSPRFGGEQYF
TRBJ1-1	few	TRBD1	TRBV12-3/TRBV12-4	TGTGCCAGCAGACCAGCGGTCAGCAGGGGGGACACTGAAGCTTTCTTT	CASRPAVSRGDTEAFF
TRBJ2-1	many	-	TRBV4-2	TGTGCCAGCAGCCACAACACGGGGAGCTCCTACAATGAGCAGTTCTTC	CASSHNTGSSYNEQFF
TRBJ2-2	-	-	TRBV4-2	TGTGCCAGCAGCCCCGATGGGTGGGACACCGGGGAGCTGTTTTTT	CASSPDGWDTGELFF